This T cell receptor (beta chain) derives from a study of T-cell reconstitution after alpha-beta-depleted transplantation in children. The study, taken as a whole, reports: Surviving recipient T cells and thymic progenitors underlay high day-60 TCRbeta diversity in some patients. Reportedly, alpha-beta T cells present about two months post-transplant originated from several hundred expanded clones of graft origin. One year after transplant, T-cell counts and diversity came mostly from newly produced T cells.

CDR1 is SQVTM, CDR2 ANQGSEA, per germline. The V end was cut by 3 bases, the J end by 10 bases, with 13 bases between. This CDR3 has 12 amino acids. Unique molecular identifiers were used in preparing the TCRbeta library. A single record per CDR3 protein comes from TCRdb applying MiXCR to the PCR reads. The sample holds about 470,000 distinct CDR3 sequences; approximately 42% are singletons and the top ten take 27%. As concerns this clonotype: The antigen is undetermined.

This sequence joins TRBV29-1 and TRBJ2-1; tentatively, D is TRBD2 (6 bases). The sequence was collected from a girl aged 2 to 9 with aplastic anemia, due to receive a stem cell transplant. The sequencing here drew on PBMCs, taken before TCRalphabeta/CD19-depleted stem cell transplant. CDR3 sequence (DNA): TGCAGCGTTGATCGACTAGTTAGGGAGCAGTTCTTC. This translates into CSVDRLVREQFF.